This paragraph covers one TCR beta chain sequence. The data derive from a study of identifying expanded T cells in peripheral blood. During the collection period, no donor immune events like infections were recorded. TCRdb's copy holds only in-frame clones and misses some; the assay was immunoSEQ multiplex PCR. The sample includes approximately 120,000 clones, about nine tenths of them seen just once. The J segment lost 2 bases and the V segment lost 0 bases, leaving 4 bases of the junction unmatched. The CDR3 has 16 residues. The V gene's germline CDR1 is SGHVS and CDR2 FQNEAQ. The sequenced sample was blood. This receptor was obtained from a person aged 18 to 75 in good health. The chain joins TRBV7-8 to TRBJ2-7, with TRBD2 identical over 10 bases. DNA for the CDR3: TGTGCCAGCAGCTTAGCCGGGACTAGCGTAACCTACGAGCAGTACTTC. Protein sequence: CASSLAGTSVTYEQYF. Using reference TRBV7-8 and TRBJ2-7 for the parts outside the CDR3, the full variable domain is GAGVSQSPRYKVAKRGQDVALRCDPISGHVSLFWYQQALGQGPEFLTYFQNEAQLDKSGLPSDRFFAERPEGSVSTLKIQRTQQEDSAVYLCASSLAGTSVTYEQYFGPGTRLTVT.